This T cell receptor (beta chain) emerged from a study of blood T cell repertoires in COVID-19. Study-level information: Italy, Spain and the United States were the sources of the convalescent and acute COVID-19 samples. T cells, B-cell-depleted T cells, or PBMCs provided the cDNA or gDNA that served as material.

Per the original data handling: From reference gene primer amplification, estimates of nucleated cell counts were derived. The repertoire was sequenced with immunoSEQ multiplex PCR; TCRdb's copy has only in-frame clones and lacks some. The DNA was the basis for D and trimming; V, J and clone size are from that table. The data show about 50,000 clones, approximately 85% seen once. This CDR3 is 16 amino acids long. Trimming took 4 bases from V and 0 from J, leaving 15 bases between them. The germline CDR1 and CDR2 sequences are LGHNA and YNFKEQ. Sequenced sample: peripheral blood. This chain uses TRBV4-2 with TRBJ1-1; D perhaps matches TRBD1 (5 bases). The clonotype was recovered from a man between 60 and 70 years old with acute or convalescent COVID-19. The CDR3 sequence: CASSPRGRGLNTEAFF. The CDR3 DNA follows: TGTGCCAGCAGCCCCCGGGGGAGAGGGCTGAACACTGAAGCTTTCTTT.